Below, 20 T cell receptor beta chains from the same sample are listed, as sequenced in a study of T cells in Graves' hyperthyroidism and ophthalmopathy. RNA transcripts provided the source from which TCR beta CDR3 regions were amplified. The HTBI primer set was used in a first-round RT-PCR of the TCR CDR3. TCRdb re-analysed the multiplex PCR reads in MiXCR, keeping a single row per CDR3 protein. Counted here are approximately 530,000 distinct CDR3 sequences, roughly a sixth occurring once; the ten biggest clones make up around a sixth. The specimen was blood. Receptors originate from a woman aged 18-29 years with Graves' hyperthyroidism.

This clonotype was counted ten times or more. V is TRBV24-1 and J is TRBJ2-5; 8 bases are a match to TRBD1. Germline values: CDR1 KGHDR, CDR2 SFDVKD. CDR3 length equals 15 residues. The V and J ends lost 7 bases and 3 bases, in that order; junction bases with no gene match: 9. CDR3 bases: TGTGCCACCAGCTCTGGACAGGGAGGTGAAGAGACCCAGTACTTC. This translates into CATSSGQGGEETQYF.

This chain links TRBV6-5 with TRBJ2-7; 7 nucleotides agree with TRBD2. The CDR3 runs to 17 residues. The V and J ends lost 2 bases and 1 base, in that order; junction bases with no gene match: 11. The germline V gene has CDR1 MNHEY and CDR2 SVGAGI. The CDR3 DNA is TGTGCCAGCAGTTACCATGGACTGGGCGGGGGATCCTACGAGCAGTACTTC. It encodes CASSYHGLGGGSYEQYF.

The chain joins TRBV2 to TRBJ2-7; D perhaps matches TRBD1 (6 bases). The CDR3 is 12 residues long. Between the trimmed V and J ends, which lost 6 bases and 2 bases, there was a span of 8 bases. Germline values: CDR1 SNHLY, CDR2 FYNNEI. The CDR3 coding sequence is TGTGCCAGCAGGCAGGGGACCTACGAGCAGTACTTC. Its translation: CASRQGTYEQYF.

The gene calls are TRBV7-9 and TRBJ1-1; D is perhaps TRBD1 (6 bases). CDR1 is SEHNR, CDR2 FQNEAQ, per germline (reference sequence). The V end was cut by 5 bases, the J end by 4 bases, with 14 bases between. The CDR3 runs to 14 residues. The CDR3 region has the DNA TGTGCCAGCAGCCTCCGACAGGTCTCCACTGAAGCTTTCTTT. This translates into CASSLRQVSTEAFF.

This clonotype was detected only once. CDR3: CASSQLMGDYGYTF. The CDR3 DNA is TGCGCCAGCAGCCAACTAATGGGGGACTATGGCTACACCTTC. The chain carries TRBV4-1 and TRBJ1-2; TRBD1 is a possible D gene (5 bases). The V gene lost 2 bases and the J gene lost 3 bases, with 10 bases spanning the gap. The germline V gene encodes CDR1 MGHRA and CDR2 YSYEKL. CDR3 length: 14 residues.

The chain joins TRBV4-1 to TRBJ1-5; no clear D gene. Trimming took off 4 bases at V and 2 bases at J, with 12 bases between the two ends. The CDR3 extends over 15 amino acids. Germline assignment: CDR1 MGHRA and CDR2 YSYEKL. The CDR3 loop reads CASSPQGFGNQPQHF. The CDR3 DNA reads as TGCGCCAGCAGCCCCCAAGGATTTGGCAATCAGCCCCAGCATTTT.

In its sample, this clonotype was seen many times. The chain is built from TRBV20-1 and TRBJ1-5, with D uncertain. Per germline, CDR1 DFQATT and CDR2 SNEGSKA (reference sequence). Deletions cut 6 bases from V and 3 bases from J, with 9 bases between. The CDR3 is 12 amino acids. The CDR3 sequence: CSARLSNQPQHF. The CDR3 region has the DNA TGCAGTGCCAGACTGTCCAATCAGCCCCAGCATTTT.

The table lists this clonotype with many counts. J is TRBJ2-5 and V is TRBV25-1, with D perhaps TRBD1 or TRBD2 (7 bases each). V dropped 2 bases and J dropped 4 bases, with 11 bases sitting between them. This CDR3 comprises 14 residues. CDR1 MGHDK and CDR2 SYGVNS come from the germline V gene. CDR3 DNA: TGTGCCAGCAGTGAAGACAGGGAGGGAGAGACCCAGTACTTC. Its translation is CASSEDREGETQYF.

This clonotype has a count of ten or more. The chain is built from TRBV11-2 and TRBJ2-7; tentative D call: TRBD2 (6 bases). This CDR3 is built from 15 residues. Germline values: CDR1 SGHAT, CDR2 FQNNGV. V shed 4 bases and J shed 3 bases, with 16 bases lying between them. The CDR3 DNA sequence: TGTGCCAGCAGCTATGGACGGGGGACCAGCTACGAGCAGTACTTC. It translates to CASSYGRGTSYEQYF.

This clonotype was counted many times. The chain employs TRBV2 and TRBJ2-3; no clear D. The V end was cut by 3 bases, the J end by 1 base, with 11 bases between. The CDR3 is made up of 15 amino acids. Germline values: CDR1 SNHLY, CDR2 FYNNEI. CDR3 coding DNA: TGTGCCAGCAGTGAGCGGCGGACCCGCACAGATACGCAGTATTTT. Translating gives CASSERRTRTDTQYF.

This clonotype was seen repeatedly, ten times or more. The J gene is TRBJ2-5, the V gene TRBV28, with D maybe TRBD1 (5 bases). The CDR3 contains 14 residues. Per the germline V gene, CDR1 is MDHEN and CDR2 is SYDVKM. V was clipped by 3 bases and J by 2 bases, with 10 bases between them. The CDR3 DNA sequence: TGTGCCAGCAGTTTCTTCAGGGATCAAGAGACCCAGTACTTC. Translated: CASSFFRDQETQYF. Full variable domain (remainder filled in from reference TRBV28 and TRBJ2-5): DVKVTQSSRYLVKRTGEKVFLECVQDMDHENMFWYRQDPGLGLRLIYFSYDVKMKEKGDIPEGYSVSREKKERFSLILESASTNQTSMYLCASSFFRDQETQYFGPGTRLLVL.

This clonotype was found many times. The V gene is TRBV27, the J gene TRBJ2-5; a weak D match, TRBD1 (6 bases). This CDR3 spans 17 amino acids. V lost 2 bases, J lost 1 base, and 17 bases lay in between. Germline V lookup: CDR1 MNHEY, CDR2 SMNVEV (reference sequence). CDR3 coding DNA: TGTGCCAGCAGTTTAGGAAACCGGGACACATTCCAAGAGACCCAGTACTTC. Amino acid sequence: CASSLGNRDTFQETQYF.

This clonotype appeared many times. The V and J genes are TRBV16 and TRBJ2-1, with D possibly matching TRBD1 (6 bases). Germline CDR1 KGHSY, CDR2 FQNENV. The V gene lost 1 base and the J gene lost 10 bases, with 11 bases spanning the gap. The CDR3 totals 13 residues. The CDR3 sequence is CASSQYRAGEQFF. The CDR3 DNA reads TGTGCCAGCAGCCAATACAGGGCTGGGGAGCAGTTCTTC.

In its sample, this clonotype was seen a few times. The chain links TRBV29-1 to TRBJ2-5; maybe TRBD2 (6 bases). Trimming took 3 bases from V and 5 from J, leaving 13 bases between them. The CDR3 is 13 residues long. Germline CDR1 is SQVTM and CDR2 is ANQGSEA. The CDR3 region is CSVERLVGETQYF. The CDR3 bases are TGCAGCGTTGAGAGACTAGTGGGGGAGACCCAGTACTTC.

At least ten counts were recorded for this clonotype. In DNA, the CDR3 is TGCAGCGTTGTCCGGGACAGGGATTCTGGGGATACGCAGTATTTT. Translation: CSVVRDRDSGDTQYF. The J gene is TRBJ2-3, the V gene TRBV29-1; 9 nucleotides match TRBD1. The CDR3 is 15 residues long. Germline V gene lookup returns CDR1 SQVTM and CDR2 ANQGSEA. The junction had 11 bases not matched to a gene; V was cut back by 4 bases and J by 6 bases.

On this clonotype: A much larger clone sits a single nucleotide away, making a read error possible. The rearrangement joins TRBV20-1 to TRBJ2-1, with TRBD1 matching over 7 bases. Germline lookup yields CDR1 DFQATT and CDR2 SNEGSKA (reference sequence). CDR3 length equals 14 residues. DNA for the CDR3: TGCAGCGTTGAAGTAGTTGGGGACAGCTACGAGCAGTTCTTC. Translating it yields CSVEVVGDSYEQFF.

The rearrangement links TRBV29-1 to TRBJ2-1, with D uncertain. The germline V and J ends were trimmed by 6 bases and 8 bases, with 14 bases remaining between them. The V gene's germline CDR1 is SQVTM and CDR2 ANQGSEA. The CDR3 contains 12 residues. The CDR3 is CSVNSPTDEQFF. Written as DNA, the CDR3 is TGCAGCGTCAACTCCCCCACCGATGAGCAGTTCTTC.

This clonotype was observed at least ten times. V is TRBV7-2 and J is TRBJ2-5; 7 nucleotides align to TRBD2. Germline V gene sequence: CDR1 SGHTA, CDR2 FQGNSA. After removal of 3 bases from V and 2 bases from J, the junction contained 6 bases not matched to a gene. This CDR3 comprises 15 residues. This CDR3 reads CASSFAGLDQETQYF. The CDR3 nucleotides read TGTGCCAGCAGCTTCGCCGGACTAGATCAAGAGACCCAGTACTTC.

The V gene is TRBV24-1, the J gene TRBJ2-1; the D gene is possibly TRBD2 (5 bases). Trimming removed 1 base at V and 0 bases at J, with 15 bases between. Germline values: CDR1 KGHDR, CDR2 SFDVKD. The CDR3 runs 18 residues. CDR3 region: CATSDFGRGRSSYNEQFF. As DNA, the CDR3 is TGTGCCACCAGTGATTTCGGACGCGGGCGAAGCTCCTACAATGAGCAGTTCTTC.

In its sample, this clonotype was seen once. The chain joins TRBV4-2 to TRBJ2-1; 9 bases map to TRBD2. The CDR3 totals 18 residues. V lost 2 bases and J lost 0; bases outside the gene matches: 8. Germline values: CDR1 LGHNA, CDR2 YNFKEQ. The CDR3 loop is CASSQIGLAPISYNEQFF. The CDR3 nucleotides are TGTGCCAGCAGCCAAATTGGACTAGCGCCAATCTCCTACAATGAGCAGTTCTTC.